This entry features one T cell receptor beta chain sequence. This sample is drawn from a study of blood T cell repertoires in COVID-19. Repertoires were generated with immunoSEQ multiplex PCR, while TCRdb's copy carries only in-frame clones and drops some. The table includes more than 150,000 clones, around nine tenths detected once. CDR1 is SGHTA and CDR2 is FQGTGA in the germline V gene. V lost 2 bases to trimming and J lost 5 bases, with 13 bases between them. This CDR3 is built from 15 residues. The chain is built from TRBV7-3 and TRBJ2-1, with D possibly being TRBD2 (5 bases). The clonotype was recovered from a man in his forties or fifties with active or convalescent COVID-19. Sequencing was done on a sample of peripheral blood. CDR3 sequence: CASSLGLDRHNEQFF. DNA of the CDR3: TGTGCCAGCAGCTTAGGACTCGATCGTCACAATGAGCAGTTCTTC.